This T cell receptor beta chain was observed in a study of T cells in Graves' hyperthyroidism and ophthalmopathy. Amplification yielded TCR beta CDR3 regions, with RNA transcripts as the source. During a first-round RT-PCR of the TCR CDR3, the HTBI primer set was used. TCRdb re-called the multiplex PCR reads with MiXCR, one entry per CDR3 protein. Here the sample spans around 600,000 distinct CDR3 sequences, approximately 15% being singletons. In its sample, this clonotype was seen many times. Specimen: blood. This clonotype was sampled from a young woman with Graves' ophthalmopathy.

CDR3 in amino acids: CASSLWTGLNTEAFF. The CDR3 DNA sequence: TGTGCCAGCAGCTTATGGACAGGGTTGAACACTGAAGCTTTCTTT. This rearrangement joins TRBV7-2 to TRBJ1-1; 8 bases match TRBD1. The CDR3 loop spans 15 amino acids. Unmatched junction bases numbered 2, after V lost 2 bases and J lost 0 bases. Germline loops: CDR1 SGHTA, CDR2 FQGNSA. Based on the CDR3 plus reference TRBV7-2 and TRBJ1-1, the full variable domain is GAGVSQSPSNKVTEKGKDVELRCDPISGHTALYWYRQSLGQGLEFLIYFQGNSAPDKSGLPSDRFSAERTGGSVSTLTIQRTQQEDSAVYLCASSLWTGLNTEAFFGQGTRLTVV.